Listed below are T cell receptor beta chains from one sample, sequenced in a study of OX40 agonist ivuxolimab in advanced cancers. This table comes from immunoSEQ multiplex PCR, and its TCRdb copy is limited to in-frame clones, with some not included. The sample lists fewer than 70,000 clones; 80% to 90% were seen once. This specimen consisted of CD4+ or CD8+ T cells sorted from blood, obtained in a trial of the OX40 agonist ivuxolimab. The source is an adult with an advanced solid tumor such as melanoma, head and neck, liver or kidney cancer. Both conserved end residues are part of each CDR3. D genes are given only for firm matches. Not all rows give a size; the values are once, few, many and, for expanded clones, a class.

v_call	d_call	clone_size	j_call	cdr3_nt	cdr3_aa
TRBV7-2	.	.	TRBJ2-7	TGTGCCAGCAGCCGGTACTACGAGCAGTACTTC	CASSRYYEQYF
TRBV27	.	.	TRBJ2-1	TGTGCCAGCAGTTTAGCCGGCGGGTGGAGGGAGCAGTTCTTC	CASSLAGGWREQFF
TRBV5-4	.	.	TRBJ1-1	TGTGCCAGCAGCCCGGAGTTGAACACTGAAGCTTTCTTT	CASSPELNTEAFF
TRBV10-3	TRBD2	.	TRBJ2-1	TGTGCCATCAGGGGGGGGTCGGGCGAGGAGCAGTTCTTC	CAIRGGSGEEQFF
TRBV19	.	.	TRBJ2-2	TGTGCCAGTATCATGGTACAGGGAACCGGGGAGCTGTTTTTT	CASIMVQGTGELFF
TRBV30	TRBD1	.	TRBJ2-1	TGTGCCTGGAGTGGGGGGACAGGGGTGTTAAATGAGCAGTTCTTC	CAWSGGTGVLNEQFF
TRBV4-3	.	.	TRBJ2-1	TGCGCCAGCAGTCGACAGGGAGGGAGCTCCTACAATGAGCAGTTCTTC	CASSRQGGSSYNEQFF
TRBV7-3	.	once	TRBJ2-1	TGTGCCAGCAGCGCGACATCGTACAATGAGCAGTTCTTC	CASSATSYNEQFF
TRBV29-1	TRBD2	.	TRBJ2-3	TGCAGCGTTACAAAGCGGGGGAGCACAGATACGCAGTATTTT	CSVTKRGSTDTQYF
TRBV28	TRBD1	.	TRBJ1-3	TGTGCCAGCAAGGGGGGACAGGGGTTTCCTGGAAACACCATATATTTT	CASKGGQGFPGNTIYF
TRBV5-5	.	few	TRBJ1-2	TGTGCCAGCAGCTGGATGGGAGACTATGGCTACACCTTC	CASSWMGDYGYTF
TRBV7-2	.	.	TRBJ2-7	TGTGCCAGCAGCTCACTCCAAGGCGACCTGGGGGAGCAGTACTTC	CASSSLQGDLGEQYF
TRBV6-6	.	.	TRBJ1-1	TGTGCCAGCAGTTACTCGTGGGGGATGGGCACTGAAGCTTTCTTT	CASSYSWGMGTEAFF
TRBV5-1	TRBD2	once	TRBJ2-3	TGCGCCAGCAGCTTGGGGACTAGCGCAGATACGCAGTATTTT	CASSLGTSADTQYF
TRBV5-5	.	.	TRBJ2-1	TGTGCCAGCAGCGCCTGGGACAACAATGAGCAGTTCTTC	CASSAWDNNEQFF
TRBV7-9	TRBD2	.	TRBJ2-5	TGTGCCAGCAGCTTCCCGCTAGCGGGTCATGAGACCCAGTACTTC	CASSFPLAGHETQYF
TRBV20-1	.	.	TRBJ1-1	TGCAGGGGTCGAACTGAAGCTTTCTTT	CRGRTEAFF
TRBV28	.	.	TRBJ1-3	TGTGCCAGCGGGTTAGGAACTGGAAACACCATATATTTT	CASGLGTGNTIYF
TRBV11-2	.	.	TRBJ1-5	TGTGCCAGCAGCTTAGATAGCAATCAGCCCCAGCATTTT	CASSLDSNQPQHF
TRBV18	TRBD2	.	TRBJ2-7	TGTGCCAGCTCACCAAAAGGGAGGGGAGACGAGCAGTACTTC	CASSPKGRGDEQYF
TRBV18	.	.	TRBJ1-1	TGTGCCAGCTCACGAACCGGGGGCACTGAAGCTTTCTTT	CASSRTGGTEAFF
TRBV11-3	.	once	TRBJ2-7	TGTGCCAGCAGCTTAGCCGGGGACTACGAGCAGTACTTC	CASSLAGDYEQYF
TRBV5-1	.	.	TRBJ1-1	TGCGCCAGCAGCCCAGGGGCAAACACTGAAGCTTTCTTT	CASSPGANTEAFF
TRBV7-2	.	.	TRBJ1-2	TGTGCCAGCAGCGGTAGGGTTCAGGGGACTGGCTACACCTTC	CASSGRVQGTGYTF
TRBV5-1	.	once	TRBJ2-1	TGCGCCAGCAGGTCTAGCATAGGTTTGTCCTACAATGAGCAGTTCTTC	CASRSSIGLSYNEQFF
TRBV9	TRBD1	.	TRBJ2-2	TGTGCCAGCAGCACGGGACAGGCCGGCGGGGAGCTGTTTTTT	CASSTGQAGGELFF
TRBV2	TRBD2	.	TRBJ2-5	TGTGCCAGCAGTCCCCGTAGCGGGAGGGTCCAAGAGACCCAGTACTTC	CASSPRSGRVQETQYF
TRBV5-6	.	many	TRBJ2-2	TGTGCCAGCTTAGCTGGAGGCACCGGGGAGCTGTTTTTT	CASLAGGTGELFF
TRBV11-2	.	few	TRBJ2-3	TGTGCCAGCAGCTTTACCCAGGGCGCGAGGGCAGATACGCAGTATTTT	CASSFTQGARADTQYF
TRBV21-1	.	.	TRBJ2-7	TGTGCCAGCAGCAAAGCCTCGATAGCGGGAGGGCCCAACGAGCAGTACTTC	CASSKASIAGGPNEQYF
TRBV9	.	.	TRBJ1-5	TGTGCCAGCAGCGTAACTGCGCGCAGGACAGAACTTAGCAATCAGCCCCAGCATTTT	CASSVTARRTELSNQPQHF
TRBV28	.	.	TRBJ2-7	TGTGCCAGCAGCCCTGGGACCTCCTACGAGCAGTACTTC	CASSPGTSYEQYF
TRBV5-6	TRBD1	.	TRBJ2-7	TGTGCCAGCAGCTTTGGGACAGGCTACGAGCAGTACTTC	CASSFGTGYEQYF
TRBV11-3	.	once	TRBJ2-1	TGTGCCAGCAGCTTAGACAGGTCCAATGAGCAGTTCTTC	CASSLDRSNEQFF
TRBV7-2	.	.	TRBJ2-1	TGTGCCAGCAGCCCCCGGGGGGCTAGTGGGTATGAGCAGTTCTTC	CASSPRGASGYEQFF
TRBV4-1	TRBD2	.	TRBJ2-1	TGCGCCAGCAGCCCAGAGACTAGCGGGACCGATGAGCAGTTCTTC	CASSPETSGTDEQFF
TRBV28	TRBD1	.	TRBJ2-7	TGTGCCAGCAGTTCTACCGGGACAGGGGTCTGGGAGCAGTACTTC	CASSSTGTGVWEQYF
TRBV6-7	TRBD2	.	TRBJ2-2	TGTGCCAGCAGTTACGAGGAAGCGGGATGGGGCACCGGGGAGCTGTTTTTT	CASSYEEAGWGTGELFF
TRBV7-2	.	.	TRBJ2-3	TGTGCCAGCAACACTGGAGGGGATACGCAGTATTTT	CASNTGGDTQYF
TRBV6-6	TRBD1	.	TRBJ2-7	TGTGCCAGCAGAGACAGGGCACGCTACGAGCAGTACTTC	CASRDRARYEQYF
TRBV10-3	TRBD1	.	TRBJ1-1	TGTGCCATCAGTGAGCCGTACAGGGCCCAGGGGGCTGAAGCTTTCTTT	CAISEPYRAQGAEAFF
TRBV19	.	.	TRBJ1-1	TGTGCCAGTAGTATAATTTCGGGACCAGCGAACACTGAAGCTTTCTTT	CASSIISGPANTEAFF
TRBV6-5	TRBD1	.	TRBJ2-7	TGTGCCAGCAGTTCCTCGGACAGGGATATTATCTTC	CASSSSDRDIIF